These 14 T cell receptor beta chains were all obtained from the same sample, sequenced in a study of blood T cell repertoires in COVID-19. Profiling relied on immunoSEQ multiplex PCR, and the TCRdb table lists in-frame clones only, not all of them. The sample lists about 60,000 clones, about 90% occurring once. The sequenced sample consisted of peripheral blood. The origin of the receptors is a human donor in a cohort sampled during active COVID-19.

The count of this clone is one. The gene calls are TRBV5-4 and TRBJ2-1, with no clear D. This CDR3 comprises 15 residues. The V gene lost 3 bases and the J gene lost 2 bases, with 12 bases spanning the gap. Germline values: CDR1 SGHNT, CDR2 YYREEE (reference sequence). The CDR3 region is CASSSGGDAYNEQFF. CDR3 in DNA: TGTGCCAGCAGCTCTGGCGGAGACGCCTACAATGAGCAGTTCTTC.

The chain carries TRBV28 and TRBJ1-2, with 8 bases identical to TRBD1. The trim removed 10 bases at V and 6 bases at J, leaving 13 bases unmatched. The CDR3 loop spans 14 amino acids. The germline V gene has CDR1 MDHEN and CDR2 SYDVKM. The CDR3 protein is CATEGQAFVDGYTF. CDR3 in DNA: TGTGCCACCGAGGGACAGGCCTTCGTCGATGGCTACACCTTC.

The CDR3 sequence is CASSLAGGYGAFF. CDR3 in DNA: TGTGCCAGCAGCTTAGCTGGGGGGTATGGAGCTTTCTTT. The chain is built from TRBV7-2 and TRBJ1-1; D might be TRBD1 (5 bases). V was trimmed by 0 bases and J by 10 bases, leaving 12 bases between them. The CDR3 runs to 13 residues. Germline V gene sequence: CDR1 SGHTA, CDR2 FQGNSA.

Here the CDR3 DNA reads TGCGCCAGCAGCTTGGGCGGGTTTAGAGCTGAAGCTTTCTTT. Translating it yields CASSLGGFRAEAFF. V gene TRBV5-1 combines with J gene TRBJ1-1, with D hard to call. This CDR3 has 14 amino acids. Germline V gives CDR1 SGHRS, CDR2 YFSETQ. Between the trimmed V and J ends, which lost 0 bases and 6 bases, there was a span of 12 bases. The entire variable domain, with the rest obtained from reference TRBV5-1 and TRBJ1-1, is as follows: KAGVTQTPRYLIKTRGQQVTLSCSPISGHRSVSWYQQTPGQGLQFLFEYFSETQRNKGNFPGRFSGRQFSNSRSEMNVSTLELGDSALYLCASSLGGFRAEAFFGQGTRLTVV.

J is TRBJ2-3 and V is TRBV7-8; D possibly corresponds to TRBD2 (6 bases). The germline V and J ends were trimmed by 5 bases and 4 bases, with 10 bases remaining between them. Per the germline V gene, CDR1 is SGHVS and CDR2 is FQNEAQ. This CDR3 comprises 13 residues. This chain's CDR3 is CASSRLVPDTQYF. The CDR3 nucleotides are TGTGCCAGCAGCCGACTAGTTCCAGATACGCAGTATTTT.

The CDR3 reads CASSPDTSGGADIQYF. The CDR3, as DNA: TGCGCCAGCAGTCCTGATACTAGCGGGGGGGCGGACATTCAGTACTTC. The chain joins TRBV10-1 to TRBJ2-4, with 13 bases lining up with TRBD2. Germline V gene data show CDR1 as WNHNN and CDR2 as SYGVQD (reference sequence). The CDR3 is 16 amino acids. With 5 bases clipped from V and 8 bases from J, the junction kept 9 bases outside the gene matches.

Written as DNA, the CDR3 is TGTGCCAGCAGCCATGGGCCCGAAAAACTGTTTTTT. Amino acid sequence: CASSHGPEKLFF. The rearrangement joins TRBV13 to TRBJ1-4; D is undetermined. Per the germline V gene, CDR1 is PRHDT and CDR2 is FYEKMQ (reference sequence). The ends were cut back, 5 bases at V and 8 bases at J, with 9 bases in the middle. The CDR3 is 12 residues long. The full variable domain, completed using reference TRBV13 and TRBJ1-4, is AAGVIQSPRHLIKEKRETATLKCYPIPRHDTVYWYQQGPGQDPQFLISFYEKMQSDKGSIPDRFSAQQFSDYHSELNMSSLELGDSALYFCASSHGPEKLFFGSGTQLSVL.

This clone appeared a single time. This chain links TRBV6-5 with TRBJ2-2, with 8 bases that match TRBD2. CDR3 length equals 15 residues. After removal of 9 bases from V and 4 bases from J, the junction contained 10 bases not matched to a gene. Germline assignment: CDR1 MNHEY and CDR2 SVGAGI. CDR3 sequence (DNA): TGTGCCAGTGGGGGACTAGGTTCGGCCACCGGGGAGCTGTTTTTT. This encodes CASGGLGSATGELFF.

The chain carries TRBV4-2 and TRBJ2-1, with 15 bases identical to TRBD2. The germline V gene encodes CDR1 LGHNA and CDR2 YNFKEQ. This CDR3 spans 17 amino acids. The J segment lost 10 bases and the V segment lost 1 base, leaving 8 bases of the junction unmatched. Written as DNA, the CDR3 is TGTGCCAGCAGCCAAGCGGTGGGACTAGCGGGAGGAAAAGAGCAGTTCTTC. It is translated as CASSQAVGLAGGKEQFF.

The rearrangement joins TRBV6-2 or TRBV6-3 to TRBJ1-1; 8 nucleotides match TRBD1. The CDR3 has 16 amino acids. The V gene's germline CDR1 is MNHEY and CDR2 SVGEGT. V was clipped by 4 bases and J by 4 bases; unmatched bases: 11. CDR3 region: CASSSYGQGAATEAFF. CDR3 nucleotides: TGTGCCAGCAGTTCATACGGACAGGGTGCGGCCACTGAAGCTTTCTTT.

Here the CDR3 DNA reads TGTGCCAGCAGTTACGGCGGGGGCGTAACGGGGGAGACCCAGTACTTC. Its translation: CASSYGGGVTGETQYF. V usage is TRBV6-6 and J usage is TRBJ2-5, with a weak D call TRBD2 (7 bases). The V end was cut by 2 bases, the J end by 5 bases, with 18 bases between. The CDR3 covers 16 residues. The germline V gene encodes CDR1 MNHNY and CDR2 SVGAGI (reference sequence).

The chain is built from TRBV18 and TRBJ1-5, with 10 bases that match TRBD1. The germline CDR1 and CDR2 sequences are KGHSH and LQKENI. This CDR3 spans 15 amino acids. J gave up 4 bases and V 3 bases, and 3 bases lay outside the gene matches. CDR3 sequence (DNA): TGTGCCAGCTCACCCGGGACAGGGGAGAATCAGCCCCAGCATTTT. Its protein product is CASSPGTGENQPQHF.

CDR3 DNA: TGCGCCAGCAGCCTCCTTGTAAGCGGGGACGGCACAGATACGCAGTATTTT. This translates into CASSLLVSGDGTDTQYF. The chain joins TRBV4-3 to TRBJ2-3, with TRBD2 identical over 7 bases. Per the germline V gene, CDR1 is LGHNA and CDR2 is YSLEER. V trimming: 4 bases; J trimming: 1 base; junction bases outside the gene matches: 11. CDR3 length: 17 residues.

The rearrangement links TRBV28 to TRBJ2-7; TRBD1 matches 10 bases. The CDR3 has 14 amino acids. Germline loops: CDR1 MDHEN, CDR2 SYDVKM. J lost 3 bases, V lost 2 bases, and 1 base had no gene match. For the CDR3, the DNA is TGTGCCAGCAGTTTAGGGACAGGGGTCTACGAGCAGTACTTC. This gives the protein CASSLGTGVYEQYF.